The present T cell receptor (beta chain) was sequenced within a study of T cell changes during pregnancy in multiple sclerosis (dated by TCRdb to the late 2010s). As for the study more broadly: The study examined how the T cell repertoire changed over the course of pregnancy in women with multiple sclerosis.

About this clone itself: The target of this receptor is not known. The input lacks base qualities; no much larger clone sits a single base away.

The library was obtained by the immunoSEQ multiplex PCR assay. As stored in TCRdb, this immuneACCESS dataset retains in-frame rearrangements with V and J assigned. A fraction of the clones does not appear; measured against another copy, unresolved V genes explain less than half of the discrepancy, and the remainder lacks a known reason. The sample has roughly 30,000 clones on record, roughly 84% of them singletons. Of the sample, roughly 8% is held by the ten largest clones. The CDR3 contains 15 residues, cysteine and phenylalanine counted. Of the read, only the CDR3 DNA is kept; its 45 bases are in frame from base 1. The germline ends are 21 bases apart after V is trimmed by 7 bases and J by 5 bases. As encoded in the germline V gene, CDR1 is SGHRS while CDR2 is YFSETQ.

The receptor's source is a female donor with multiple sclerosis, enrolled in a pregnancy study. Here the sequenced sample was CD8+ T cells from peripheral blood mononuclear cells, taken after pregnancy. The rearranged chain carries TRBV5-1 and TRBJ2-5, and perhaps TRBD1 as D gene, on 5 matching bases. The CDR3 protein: CASGPLGRSGETQYF. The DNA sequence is TGCGCCAGCGGGCCCTTGGGGCGCTCCGGGGAGACCCAGTACTTC.